The present entry profiles one TCR beta chain with its context. Its matching antigen is unknown. The data were obtained in a study of CD4 T cells in relation to SARS-CoV-2 and coronaviruses. Study-wide context: No peptide or an HIV-1 Nef peptide pool served as negative control.

The unexposed donors gave CD4+ T cells in about 2011-2018, prior to COVID-19. The cells were cultured for under twelve days before CD4+ T cells were isolated. The assay was immunoSEQ multiplex PCR, and TCRdb's table has in-frame clones only and misses some. The table includes under 25,000 clones, over 65% detected once. CDR3 size: 18 residues. V shed 2 bases and J shed 4 bases, with 18 bases lying between them. CDR1 is LNHDA, CDR2 SQIVND, per germline (reference sequence). The gene calls are TRBV19 and TRBJ2-6; D is unresolved. The sequence was obtained from a human donor in good health. Sequencing was carried out using CD4+ T cells from PBMCs, cultured in vitro. The CDR3 coding sequence is TGTGCCAGTAGTATAATATATGATCGGTCAGCAGGGGCCAACGTCCTGACTTTC. Translation gives CASSIIYDRSAGANVLTF. Drawing the rest from reference TRBV19 and TRBJ2-6, the complete variable domain is DGGITQSPKYLFRKEGQNVTLSCEQNLNHDAMYWYRQDPGQGLRLIYYSQIVNDFQKGDIAEGYSVSREKKESFPLTVTSAQKNPTAFYLCASSIIYDRSAGANVLTFGAGSRLTVL.